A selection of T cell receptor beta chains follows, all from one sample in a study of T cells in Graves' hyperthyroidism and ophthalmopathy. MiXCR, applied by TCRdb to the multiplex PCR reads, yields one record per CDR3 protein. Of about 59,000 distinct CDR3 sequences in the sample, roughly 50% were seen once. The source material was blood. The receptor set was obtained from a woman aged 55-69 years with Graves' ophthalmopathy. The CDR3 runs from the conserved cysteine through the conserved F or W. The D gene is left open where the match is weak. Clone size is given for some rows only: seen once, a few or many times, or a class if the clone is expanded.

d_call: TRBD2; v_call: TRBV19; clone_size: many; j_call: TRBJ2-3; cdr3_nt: TGTGCCAGTAGTCCCGGACTAGCGGCTGATACGCAGTATTTT; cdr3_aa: CASSPGLAADTQYF
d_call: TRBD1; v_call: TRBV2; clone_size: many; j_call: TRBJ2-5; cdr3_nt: TGTGCCAGCACACAGGGGGCTGAAGAGACCCAGTACTTC; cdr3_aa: CASTQGAEETQYF
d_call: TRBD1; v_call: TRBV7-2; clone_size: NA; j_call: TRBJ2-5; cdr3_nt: TGTGCCAGTGACAGGGGGATACAAGAGACCCAGTACTTC; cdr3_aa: CASDRGIQETQYF
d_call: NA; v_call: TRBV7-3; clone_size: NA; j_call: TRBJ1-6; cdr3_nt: TGTGCCAGCAGCTTAAGGACAACTGCAGAACACTTT; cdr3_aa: CASSLRTTAEHF
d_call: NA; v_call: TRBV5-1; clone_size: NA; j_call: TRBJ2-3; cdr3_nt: TGCGCCAGCAGCTTGGAAGGGGCTAACAATGAGCAGTATTTT; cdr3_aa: CASSLEGANNEQYF
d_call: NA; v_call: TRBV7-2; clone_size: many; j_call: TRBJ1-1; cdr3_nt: TGTGCCAGCAGCTTAGATCCTCCGTACACTGAAGCTTTCTTT; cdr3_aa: CASSLDPPYTEAFF
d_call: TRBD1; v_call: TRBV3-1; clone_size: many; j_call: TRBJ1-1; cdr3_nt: TGTGCCAGCAGCCAAACGACAGGGGGCGGCACTGAAGCTTTCTTT; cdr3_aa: CASSQTTGGGTEAFF
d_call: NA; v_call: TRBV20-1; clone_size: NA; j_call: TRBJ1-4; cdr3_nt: TGCAATGCTTTTCCCACCGGTTCTAATAAAAAACTGTTTTTT; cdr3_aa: CNAFPTGSNKKLFF
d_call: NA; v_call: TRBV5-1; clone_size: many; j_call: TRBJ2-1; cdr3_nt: TGCGCCAGCAGCTTGGGACAGGATAACAATGAGCAGTTCTTC; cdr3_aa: CASSLGQDNNEQFF
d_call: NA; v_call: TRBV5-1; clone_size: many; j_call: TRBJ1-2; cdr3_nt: TGCGCCAGCAGCTTGTTAGCTAACTATGGCTACACCTTC; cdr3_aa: CASSLLANYGYTF
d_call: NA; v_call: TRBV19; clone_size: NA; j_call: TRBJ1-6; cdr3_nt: TGTGCCAGTAGTAGCGGGCAGGGGAGTTCACCCCTCCACTTT; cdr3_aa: CASSSGQGSSPLHF
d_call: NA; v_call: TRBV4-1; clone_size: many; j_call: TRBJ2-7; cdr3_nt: TGCGCCAGCAGCCGAACCAGGGCCTTCGAGCAGTACTTC; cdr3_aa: CASSRTRAFEQYF
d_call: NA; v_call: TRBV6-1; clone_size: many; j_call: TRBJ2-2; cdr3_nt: TGTGCCAGCAGTGACGCAGGATTTACCGGGGAGCTGTTTTTT; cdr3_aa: CASSDAGFTGELFF
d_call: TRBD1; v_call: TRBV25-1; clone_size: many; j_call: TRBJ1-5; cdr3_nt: TGTGCCAGCGGGGGGCAGGGGGCAGGTCAGCCCCAGCATTTT; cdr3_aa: CASGGQGAGQPQHF
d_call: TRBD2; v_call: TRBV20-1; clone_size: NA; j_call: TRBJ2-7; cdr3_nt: TGCAGTGCTAGAGGACTAGCGGATAGCTCCTACGAGCAGTACTTC; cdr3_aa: CSARGLADSSYEQYF
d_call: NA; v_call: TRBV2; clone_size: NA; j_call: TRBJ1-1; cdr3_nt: TGTGCCAGCAGCGACCCTCTAGCGGGGGACCCGGGGACTGAAGCTTTCTTT; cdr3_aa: CASSDPLAGDPGTEAFF
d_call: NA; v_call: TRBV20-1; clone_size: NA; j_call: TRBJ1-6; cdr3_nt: TGCAGTGCTAGAGATTCCCCCCCCTCTAGCAATCAGCCCCTCCACTTT; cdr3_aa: CSARDSPPSSNQPLHF
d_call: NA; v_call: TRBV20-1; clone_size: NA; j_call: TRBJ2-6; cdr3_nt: TGCAGTGGGGGAACAGGGGCCAACGTCCTGACTTTC; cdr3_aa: CSGGTGANVLTF
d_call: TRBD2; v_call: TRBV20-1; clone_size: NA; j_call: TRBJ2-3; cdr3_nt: TGCAGTGCTAGATCCCAGACTAGCGCTACTAGCACAGATACGCAGTATTTT; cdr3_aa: CSARSQTSATSTDTQYF
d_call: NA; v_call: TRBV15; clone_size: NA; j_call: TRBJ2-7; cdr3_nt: TGTGCCACCAGCCTAGGGTCTTTCTACGAGCAGTACTTC; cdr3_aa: CATSLGSFYEQYF
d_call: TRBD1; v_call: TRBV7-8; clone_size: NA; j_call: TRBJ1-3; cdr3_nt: TGTGCCAGACCCAGGGGGCTAGTATCTGGAAACACCATATATTTT; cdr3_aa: CARPRGLVSGNTIYF
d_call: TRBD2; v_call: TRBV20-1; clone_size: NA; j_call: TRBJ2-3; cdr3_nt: TGCAGTGCTAGATCGGCTAGCGGGGTCACGCAGTATTTT; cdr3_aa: CSARSASGVTQYF
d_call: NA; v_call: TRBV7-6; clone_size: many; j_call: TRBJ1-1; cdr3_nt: TGTGCCAGCAGCTTAGCGGCAGGGGTGGAAACTGAAGCTTTCTTT; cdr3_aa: CASSLAAGVETEAFF
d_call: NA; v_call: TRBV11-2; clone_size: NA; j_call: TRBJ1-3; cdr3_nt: TGTGCCAGCAGCTTAGAGGGGGCTAGTGGAAACACCATATATTTT; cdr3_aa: CASSLEGASGNTIYF
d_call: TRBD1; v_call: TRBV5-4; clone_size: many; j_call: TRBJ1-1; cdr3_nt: TGTGCCAGCAGCTTGGGACAGGGGGCGAACACTGAAGCTTTCTTT; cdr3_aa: CASSLGQGANTEAFF
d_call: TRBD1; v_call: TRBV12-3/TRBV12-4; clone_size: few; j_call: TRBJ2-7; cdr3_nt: TGTGCCAGCAGTTTAGTGACGGGACAGCTTTACTTC; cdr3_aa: CASSLVTGQLYF
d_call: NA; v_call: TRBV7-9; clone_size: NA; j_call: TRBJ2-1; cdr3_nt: TGTGCCAGCAGCTTGACGGGCTATGAGCAGTTCTTC; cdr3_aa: CASSLTGYEQFF
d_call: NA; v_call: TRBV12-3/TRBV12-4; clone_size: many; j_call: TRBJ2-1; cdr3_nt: TGTGCCAGCAGCCCGGGACCGATCCGGAACAATGAGCAGTTCTTC; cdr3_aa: CASSPGPIRNNEQFF
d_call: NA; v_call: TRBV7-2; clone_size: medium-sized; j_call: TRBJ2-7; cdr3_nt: TGTGCCAGCAGCTTAGTGGGCGAGCAGTACTTC; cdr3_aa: CASSLVGEQYF
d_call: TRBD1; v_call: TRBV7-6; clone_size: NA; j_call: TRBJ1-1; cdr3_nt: TGTGCCAGCAGCTCCAGACAGGGCATGAACACTGAAGCTTTCTTT; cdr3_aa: CASSSRQGMNTEAFF
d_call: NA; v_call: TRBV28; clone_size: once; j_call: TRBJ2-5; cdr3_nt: TGTGCCAGCAGTCCCCTGATTAAGCCAGAGACCCAGTACTTC; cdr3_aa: CASSPLIKPETQYF
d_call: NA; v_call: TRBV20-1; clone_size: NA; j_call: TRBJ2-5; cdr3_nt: TGCAGTGCTAGATTTGGGGTAGCTAAAGGAGAGACCCAGTACTTC; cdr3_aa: CSARFGVAKGETQYF
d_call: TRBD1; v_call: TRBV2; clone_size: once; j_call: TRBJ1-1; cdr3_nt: TGTGCCAGCAGTGAAGGGACTGGGACAGGGGACAATGAAGCTTTCTTT; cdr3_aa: CASSEGTGTGDNEAFF
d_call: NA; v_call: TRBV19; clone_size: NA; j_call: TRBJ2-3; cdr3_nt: TGTGCTAGCGGTACTAGCACAGATACGCAGTATTTT; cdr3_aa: CASGTSTDTQYF
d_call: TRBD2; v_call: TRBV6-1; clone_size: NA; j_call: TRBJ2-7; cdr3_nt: TGTGCCAGCAGTGTCGCGGGGGGCCAAACCTACGAGCAGTACTTC; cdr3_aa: CASSVAGGQTYEQYF
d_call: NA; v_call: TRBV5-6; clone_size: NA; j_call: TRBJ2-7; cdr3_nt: TGTGCCAGCAGCCTGCCGGGCTACGAGCAGTACTTC; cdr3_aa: CASSLPGYEQYF
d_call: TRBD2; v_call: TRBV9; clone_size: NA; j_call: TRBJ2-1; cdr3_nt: TGTGCCAGCAGCGCTGGACTAGCGGGAGGGCCCACCTACAATGAGCAGTTCTTC; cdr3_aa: CASSAGLAGGPTYNEQFF
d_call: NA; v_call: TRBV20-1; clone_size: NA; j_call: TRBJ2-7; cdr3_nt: TGCAGTGCTAGTGCTAACCTCTACGAGCAATACTTC; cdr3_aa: CSASANLYEQYF
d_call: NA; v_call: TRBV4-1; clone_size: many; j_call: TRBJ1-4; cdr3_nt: TGCGCCAGCAGCCACCTCGACGCCCGCAATGAAAAACTGTTTTTT; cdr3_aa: CASSHLDARNEKLFF
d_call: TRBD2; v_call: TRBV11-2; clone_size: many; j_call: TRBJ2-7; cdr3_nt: TGTGCCAGCAGCTTTGGCGGGAGCTACGAGCAGTACTTC; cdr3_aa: CASSFGGSYEQYF
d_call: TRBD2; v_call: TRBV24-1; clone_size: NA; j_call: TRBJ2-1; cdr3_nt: TGTGCCACCAGCGGGGTAGCGGGAAACAATGAGCAGTTCTTC; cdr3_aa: CATSGVAGNNEQFF
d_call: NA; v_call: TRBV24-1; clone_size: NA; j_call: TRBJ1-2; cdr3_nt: TGTGCCACCAGTGACCTGGGGGCTTGGTATGGCTACACCTTC; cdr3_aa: CATSDLGAWYGYTF
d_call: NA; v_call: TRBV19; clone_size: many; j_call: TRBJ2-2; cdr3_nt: TGTGCCAGTAGTATATCGGGGGTTAACACCGGGGAGCTGTTTTTT; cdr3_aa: CASSISGVNTGELFF
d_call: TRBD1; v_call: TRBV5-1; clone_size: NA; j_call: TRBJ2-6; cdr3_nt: TGCGCCAGCAGCTTGGTGGCAGGGACAGTTCTCTCTGGGGCCAACGTCCTGACTTTC; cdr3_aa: CASSLVAGTVLSGANVLTF
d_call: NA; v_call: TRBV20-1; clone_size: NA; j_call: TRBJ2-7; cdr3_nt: TGCAGTGCTATCCCTAGGGAGCCCTACGAGCAGTACTTC; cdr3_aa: CSAIPREPYEQYF
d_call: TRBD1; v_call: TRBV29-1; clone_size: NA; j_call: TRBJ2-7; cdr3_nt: TGCAGCGTTGAGACAGGGGGCGGAAACTACGAGCAGTACTTC; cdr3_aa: CSVETGGGNYEQYF
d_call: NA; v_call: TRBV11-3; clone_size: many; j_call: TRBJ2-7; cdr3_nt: TGTGCCAGCAGCTTGGACAGAAGCGAGCAGTACTTC; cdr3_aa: CASSLDRSEQYF
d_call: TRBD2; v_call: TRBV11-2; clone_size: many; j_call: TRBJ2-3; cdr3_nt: TGTGCCAGCAGCCCTCGGCGGGGGGGCTCAGATACGCAGTATTTT; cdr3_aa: CASSPRRGGSDTQYF
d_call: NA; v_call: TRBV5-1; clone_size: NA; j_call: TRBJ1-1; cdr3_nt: TGCGCCAGCAAGAGGGCGGGTGAGGCTTACTTT; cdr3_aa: CASKRAGEAYF
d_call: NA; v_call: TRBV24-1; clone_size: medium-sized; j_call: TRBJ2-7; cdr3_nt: TGTGCCACCAGTGATTTCGTGGGGGGCGAGCAGTACTTC; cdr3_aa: CATSDFVGGEQYF